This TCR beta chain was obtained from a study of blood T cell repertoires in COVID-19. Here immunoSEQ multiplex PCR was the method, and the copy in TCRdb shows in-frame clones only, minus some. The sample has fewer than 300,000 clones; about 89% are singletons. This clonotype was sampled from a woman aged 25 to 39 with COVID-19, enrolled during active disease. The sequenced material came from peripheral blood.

The CDR3 DNA sequence: TGTGCCAGCAGTGACTCTTTGACTATCCGCACAGATACGCAGTATTTT. Translation: CASSDSLTIRTDTQYF. The chain has TRBV6-4 and TRBJ2-3, with D tentatively TRBD2 (5 bases). Germline V gene lookup returns CDR1 MRHNA and CDR2 SNTAGT. V shed 0 bases and J shed 1 base, with 11 bases lying between them. The CDR3 has 16 amino acids.